The clone carrying this TCR beta chain occurred many times. What it recognizes is unknown. This record comes from a study of CD8 T cells in ankylosing spondylitis. Study-wide results and caveats: In synovial fluid and blood from reactive arthritis, some motif variants were previously reported. What appeared characteristic of ankylosing spondylitis blood was a TCR beta motif of 7 or 8 highly homologous variants. Disease-linked clones were found to be CD8+ and relatively rare in peripheral blood. Clones linked to disease were reported to show significant enrichment in matched ankylosing spondylitis synovial fluid.

Using its own MiXCR run on the 5' RACE reads, TCRdb lists one record per CDR3 protein. The sample holds about 220,000 distinct CDR3 sequences, roughly 6.6% seen once. Material for sequencing was blood, either unsorted or a sorted T cell fraction (not recorded which). This clonotype was obtained from a male donor with ankylosing spondylitis.

The CDR3 here is CSVREGGNQPQHF. CDR3 nucleotide sequence: TGCAGCGTTCGGGAAGGAGGCAATCAGCCCCAGCATTTT. The chain carries TRBV29-1 and TRBJ1-5; D is uncertain. This CDR3 comprises 13 residues. Germline assignment: CDR1 SQVTM and CDR2 ANQGSEA. The ends were cut back, 5 bases at V and 2 bases at J, with 10 bases in the middle. The full variable domain, its missing parts supplied by reference TRBV29-1 and TRBJ1-5, is SAVISQKPSRDICQRGTSLTIQCQVDSQVTMMFWYRQQPGQSLTLIATANQGSEATYESGFVIDKFPISRPNLTFSTLTVSNMSPEDSSIYLCSVREGGNQPQHFGDGTRLSIL.